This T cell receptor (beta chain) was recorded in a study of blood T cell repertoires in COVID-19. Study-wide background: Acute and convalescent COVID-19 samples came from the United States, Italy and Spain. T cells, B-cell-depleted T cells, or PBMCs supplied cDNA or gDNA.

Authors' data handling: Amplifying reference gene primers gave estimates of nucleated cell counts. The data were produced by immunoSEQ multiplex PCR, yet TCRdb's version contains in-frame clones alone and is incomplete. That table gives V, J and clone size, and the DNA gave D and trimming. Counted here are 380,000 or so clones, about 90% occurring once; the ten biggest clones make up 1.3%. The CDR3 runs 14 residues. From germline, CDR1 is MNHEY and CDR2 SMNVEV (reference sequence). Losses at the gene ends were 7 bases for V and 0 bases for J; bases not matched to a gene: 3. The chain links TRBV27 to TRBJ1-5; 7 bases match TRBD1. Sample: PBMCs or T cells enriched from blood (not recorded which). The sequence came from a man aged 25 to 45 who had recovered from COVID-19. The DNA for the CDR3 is TGTGCCAGCATGGGACAGTCTAGCAATCAGCCCCAGCATTTT. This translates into CASMGQSSNQPQHF.